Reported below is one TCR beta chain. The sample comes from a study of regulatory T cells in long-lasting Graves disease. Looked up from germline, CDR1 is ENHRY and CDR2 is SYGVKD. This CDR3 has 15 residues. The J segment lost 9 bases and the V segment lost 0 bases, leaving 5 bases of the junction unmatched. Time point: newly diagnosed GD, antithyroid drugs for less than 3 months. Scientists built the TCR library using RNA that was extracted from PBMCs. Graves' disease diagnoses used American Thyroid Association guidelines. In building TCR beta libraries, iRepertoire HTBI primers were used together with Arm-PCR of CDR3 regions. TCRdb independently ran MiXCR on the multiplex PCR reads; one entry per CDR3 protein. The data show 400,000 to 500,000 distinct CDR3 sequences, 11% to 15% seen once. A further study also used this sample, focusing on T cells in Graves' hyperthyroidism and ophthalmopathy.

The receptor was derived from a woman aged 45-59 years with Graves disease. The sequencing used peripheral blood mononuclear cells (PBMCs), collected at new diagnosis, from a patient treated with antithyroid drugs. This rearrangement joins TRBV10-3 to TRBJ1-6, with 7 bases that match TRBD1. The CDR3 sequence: CAISESEQGVSPLHF. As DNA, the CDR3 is TGTGCCATCAGTGAGTCGGAGCAGGGGGTTTCACCCCTCCACTTT.